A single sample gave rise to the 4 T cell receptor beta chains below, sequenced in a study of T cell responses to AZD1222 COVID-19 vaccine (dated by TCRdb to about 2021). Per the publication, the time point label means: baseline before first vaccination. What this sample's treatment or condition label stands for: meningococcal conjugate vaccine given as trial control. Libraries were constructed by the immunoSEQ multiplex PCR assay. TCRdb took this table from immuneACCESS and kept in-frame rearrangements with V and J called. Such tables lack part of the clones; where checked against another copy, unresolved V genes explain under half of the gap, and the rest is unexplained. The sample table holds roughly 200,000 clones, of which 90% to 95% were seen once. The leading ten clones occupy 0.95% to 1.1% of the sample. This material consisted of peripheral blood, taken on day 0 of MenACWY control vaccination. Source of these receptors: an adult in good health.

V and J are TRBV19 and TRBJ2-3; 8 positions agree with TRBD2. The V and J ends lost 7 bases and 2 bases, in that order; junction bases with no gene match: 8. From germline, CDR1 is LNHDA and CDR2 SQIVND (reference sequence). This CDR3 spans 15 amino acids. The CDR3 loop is CASTEGLVDTDTQYF. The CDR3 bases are TGTGCCAGTACCGAGGGACTAGTAGACACAGATACGCAGTATTTT.

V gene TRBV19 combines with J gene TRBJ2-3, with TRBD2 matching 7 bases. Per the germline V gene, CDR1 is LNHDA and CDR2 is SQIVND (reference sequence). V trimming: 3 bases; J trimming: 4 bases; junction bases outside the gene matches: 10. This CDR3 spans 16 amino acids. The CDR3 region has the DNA TGTGCCAGTAGTATCTCGACGCGGGGGTACTCAGATACGCAGTATTTT. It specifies CASSISTRGYSDTQYF. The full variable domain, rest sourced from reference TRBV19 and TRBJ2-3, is DGGITQSPKYLFRKEGQNVTLSCEQNLNHDAMYWYRQDPGQGLRLIYYSQIVNDFQKGDIAEGYSVSREKKESFPLTVTSAQKNPTAFYLCASSISTRGYSDTQYFGPGTRLTVL.

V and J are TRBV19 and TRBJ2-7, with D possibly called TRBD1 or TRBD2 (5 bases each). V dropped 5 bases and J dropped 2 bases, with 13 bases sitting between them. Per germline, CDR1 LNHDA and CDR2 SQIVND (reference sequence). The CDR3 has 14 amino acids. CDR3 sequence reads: CASSLGTATYEQYF. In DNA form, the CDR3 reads TGTGCCAGTAGTTTGGGGACGGCAACCTACGAGCAGTACTTC.

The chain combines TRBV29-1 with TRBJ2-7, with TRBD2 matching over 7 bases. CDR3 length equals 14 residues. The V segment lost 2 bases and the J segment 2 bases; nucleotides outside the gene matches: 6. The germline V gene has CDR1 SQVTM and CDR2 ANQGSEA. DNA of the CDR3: TGCAGCGTTGAATTGGGAGGGATACCCTACGAGCAGTACTTC. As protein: CSVELGGIPYEQYF.